This T cell receptor (beta chain) is drawn from a study of CD8+ T cells in alopecia areata. The germline CDR1 and CDR2 sequences are SNHLY and FYNNEI. CDR3 length equals 15 residues. V lost 3 bases to trimming and J lost 5 bases, with 16 bases between them. Reverse transcribed after extraction, RNA yielded cDNA as the sequencing template. Data came from immunoSEQ multiplex PCR; TCRdb stores just in-frame clones and leaves some out. The sample has 170,000 or so clones, 50% to 75% seen once. The sample was CD4+ T cells sorted from blood, taken at week 0. The V call is TRBV2, the J call TRBJ2-5, with D perhaps given as TRBD1 or TRBD2 (5 bases each). The TCR originated in a human donor with alopecia areata. This CDR3 is CASSDTRAGTETQYF. In DNA, the CDR3 is TGTGCCAGCAGTGATACCAGGGCCGGGACGGAGACCCAGTACTTC.